This passage covers 21 T cell receptor beta chains from one sample sequenced in a study of blood T cell repertoires in COVID-19. The repertoire was sequenced with immunoSEQ multiplex PCR; TCRdb's copy has only in-frame clones and lacks some. The sample contains some 74,000 clones, approximately 90% of which appear only once. Sample: peripheral blood. The source is a man in his fifties or sixties with COVID-19, enrolled during active disease.

V and J are TRBV9 and TRBJ2-1, with 12 positions matching TRBD2. From germline, CDR1 is SGDLS and CDR2 YYNGEE. The CDR3 sequence is 18 residues long. V was clipped by 0 bases and J by 5 bases; unmatched bases: 9. The CDR3 reads CASSVGLAGVREDNEQFF. In nucleotides, the CDR3 is TGTGCCAGCAGCGTAGGACTAGCGGGAGTACGCGAAGACAATGAGCAGTTCTTC.

This chain uses TRBV28 with TRBJ1-2; 9 nucleotides agree with TRBD1. The germline CDR1 and CDR2 sequences are MDHEN and SYDVKM. The CDR3 totals 15 residues. The V segment lost 5 bases and the J segment 7 bases; nucleotides outside the gene matches: 11. The CDR3 DNA reads TGTGCCAGCAGTCCCGGGACAGGGCCCTACTTTGGCTACACCTTC. The encoded protein is CASSPGTGPYFGYTF.

The sample holds one count of this clone. This chain connects TRBV5-4 to TRBJ2-5; 16 bases are shared with TRBD2. CDR3 length: 16 residues. Germline V gives CDR1 SGHNT, CDR2 YYREEE (reference sequence). V lost 4 bases and J lost 4; bases outside the gene matches: 4. The CDR3 reads CASSRGTSGRVETQYF. CDR3 coding DNA: TGTGCCAGCAGCCGCGGGACTAGCGGGAGGGTAGAGACCCAGTACTTC.

The genes are TRBV11-2 and TRBJ2-7; maybe TRBD2 (6 bases). This CDR3 contains 12 residues. Germline CDR1 and CDR2: SGHAT and FQNNGV. The germline V and J ends were trimmed by 4 bases and 6 bases, with 10 bases remaining between them. The CDR3 DNA is TGTGCCAGCAGCTCAACGGGGGTCGAGCAGTACTTC. It translates to CASSSTGVEQYF.

The rearrangement uses TRBV10-3 and TRBJ1-1; tentatively, D is TRBD1 (5 bases). CDR1 and CDR2 from the germline V gene are ENHRY and SYGVKD. V was clipped by 9 bases and J by 4 bases, with 15 bases between them. The CDR3 runs to 13 residues. The CDR3 DNA reads TGTGCCATTATTGACAGTCCCGGCACTGAAGCTTTCTTT. Amino acid sequence: CAIIDSPGTEAFF.

V gene TRBV19 combines with J gene TRBJ2-5, with 11 nucleotides matching TRBD2. The CDR3 contains 15 residues. J lost 2 bases, V lost 5 bases, and 4 bases had no gene match. The germline V gene has CDR1 LNHDA and CDR2 SQIVND (reference sequence). CDR3 DNA sequence: TGTGCCAGTAGTTTTGGGACTAGCGGACAAGAGACCCAGTACTTC. Amino acids: CASSFGTSGQETQYF.

This clone was picked up one time. The J gene is TRBJ2-1, the V gene TRBV30, with D possibly matching TRBD2 (6 bases). The CDR3 is 12 amino acids. The germline gives CDR1 GTSNPN, CDR2 SVGIG (reference sequence). Trimming left V 4 bases short and J 8 bases short, with 12 bases between. Written as DNA, the CDR3 is TGTGCCTGGAAGACTAGTAGCGATGAGCAGTTCTTC. Its protein product is CAWKTSSDEQFF.

By proportion, this clone is medium-sized. The chain combines TRBV2 with TRBJ1-1; weak D call: TRBD1 (6 bases). The ends were cut back, 6 bases at V and 7 bases at J, with 18 bases in the middle. Germline CDR1 reads SNHLY; CDR2 reads FYNNEI. This CDR3 is built from 14 residues. The chain's CDR3 is CASRVQGFLGEAFF. The CDR3 bases are TGTGCCAGCAGAGTACAGGGTTTTTTGGGTGAAGCTTTCTTT.

CDR3 nucleotide sequence: TGTGCCAGCAGCCAAGACACAGGGCGAAATGAGCAGTTCTTC. Amino acids: CASSQDTGRNEQFF. This chain connects TRBV14 to TRBJ2-1; perhaps TRBD1 as D (6 bases). With 0 bases removed from V and 7 bases from J, the gap between germline ends came to 10 bases. Germline V gives CDR1 SGHDN, CDR2 FVKESK. The CDR3 covers 14 residues.

V and J are TRBV4-1 and TRBJ2-1, with D perhaps TRBD2 (7 bases). CDR3 length equals 15 residues. Per germline, CDR1 MGHRA and CDR2 YSYEKL. V lost 4 bases, J lost 7 bases, and 17 bases lay in between. The chain's CDR3 is CASSRWGGAPNEQFF. The CDR3 DNA sequence: TGCGCCAGCAGCCGATGGGGGGGGGCGCCAAATGAGCAGTTCTTC.

This chain joins TRBV27 and TRBJ1-2; possibly TRBD1 for D (5 bases). CDR1 and CDR2 from the germline V gene are MNHEY and SMNVEV (reference sequence). The V gene lost 5 bases and the J gene lost 1 base, with 8 bases spanning the gap. There are 13 residues in the CDR3. This CDR3 is CASSMTVNYGYTF. The CDR3, as DNA: TGTGCCAGCAGTATGACAGTTAACTATGGCTACACCTTC.

About this clone itself: Without the conserved terminal phenylalanine or tryptophan, this CDR3 likely stems from a read error. The DNA is left out, because the CDR3 cannot be placed on it with certainty; the CDR3 is given as TCRdb lists it. The V gene is TRBV7-3, the J gene TRBJ1-6. Ends included, the CDR3 has 9 residues. CDR1 SGHTA and CDR2 FQGTGA come from the germline V gene. CDR3 loop: CASSVTRIV.

The chain has TRBV28 and TRBJ1-2; TRBD1 matches at 8 bases. The germline CDR1 and CDR2 sequences are MDHEN and SYDVKM. The length of the CDR3 is 14 residues. The junction had 6 bases not matched to a gene; V was cut back by 5 bases and J by 4 bases. The CDR3 region is CASSLTTGVYGYTF. CDR3 bases: TGTGCCAGCAGTCTTACGACAGGGGTCTATGGCTACACCTTC.

The chain combines TRBV25-1 with TRBJ2-7; D may be TRBD2 (5 bases). CDR1 is MGHDK and CDR2 is SYGVNS in the germline V gene. The CDR3 consists of 14 residues. V shed 4 bases and J shed 2 bases, with 12 bases lying between them. The CDR3 DNA is TGTGCCAGCAGTGGAAACCGGACTCCCTACGAGCAGTACTTC. Translated, it gives CASSGNRTPYEQYF.

The chain recombines TRBV5-1 with TRBJ2-3; perhaps TRBD1 as D (5 bases). The CDR3 length is 14 residues. Between the trimmed V and J ends, which lost 3 bases and 2 bases, there was a span of 10 bases. In germline, CDR1 is SGHRS, CDR2 YFSETQ. In DNA form, the CDR3 reads TGCGCCAGCAGCTGGCAGGGTATCACAGATACGCAGTATTTT. It specifies CASSWQGITDTQYF.

The J gene is TRBJ1-3, the V gene TRBV28, with TRBD1 matching over 7 bases. V was clipped by 6 bases and J by 0 bases; unmatched bases: 5. The CDR3 extends over 15 amino acids. Germline values: CDR1 MDHEN, CDR2 SYDVKM. In DNA, the CDR3 is TGTGCCAGCAGGGAAGGGACAGCCTCTGGAAACACCATATATTTT. As protein: CASREGTASGNTIYF.

The chain joins TRBV30 to TRBJ1-6; D is unresolved. Deletions cut 7 bases from V and 9 bases from J, with 13 bases between. The CDR3 runs to 12 residues. Germline values: CDR1 GTSNPN, CDR2 SVGIG (reference sequence). DNA for the CDR3: TGTGCCTTCATAGATCGCGGTTCACCCCTCCACTTT. Residues: CAFIDRGSPLHF.

The chain carries TRBV10-3 and TRBJ1-4, with D possibly TRBD1 on 5 matching bases. Germline values: CDR1 ENHRY, CDR2 SYGVKD. The CDR3 extends over 14 amino acids. Trimming pared 4 bases from V and 4 bases from J, leaving 10 bases between. In DNA, the CDR3 is TGTGCCATCAGTGCGGGGGAACTTAATGAAAAACTGTTTTTT. This gives the protein CAISAGELNEKLFF.

This clone showed up just once. The V call is TRBV30, the J call TRBJ2-2; D is unclear. Germline V CDR1 and CDR2: GTSNPN, SVGIG (reference sequence). Deletions cut 0 bases from V and 4 bases from J, with 3 bases between. The CDR3 is 12 residues long. This CDR3 is CAWSVSTGELFF. Written as DNA, the CDR3 is TGTGCCTGGAGTGTTAGCACCGGGGAGCTGTTTTTT. Using reference TRBV30 and TRBJ2-2 for the parts outside the CDR3, the full variable domain is SQTIHQWPATLVQPVGSPLSLECTVEGTSNPNLYWYRQAAGRGLQLLFYSVGIGQISSEVPQNLSASRPQDRQFILSSKKLLLSDSGFYLCAWSVSTGELFFGEGSRLTVL.

The J gene is TRBJ1-1, the V gene TRBV6-2 or TRBV6-3; D may be TRBD1 (6 bases). Trimming took 2 bases from V and 1 from J, leaving 17 bases between them. CDR3 length: 17 amino acids. Per germline, CDR1 MNHEY and CDR2 SVGEGT. The CDR3 loop reads CASSYGHRVFPNTEAFF. Here the CDR3 DNA reads TGTGCCAGCAGTTACGGCCACAGGGTTTTCCCGAACACTGAAGCTTTCTTT.

The chain uses TRBV2 and TRBJ2-7; D gene ambiguous. Germline loops: CDR1 SNHLY, CDR2 FYNNEI. The CDR3 runs 12 residues. The V and J ends lost 4 bases and 3 bases respectively, with 7 bases between them. CDR3 in DNA: TGTGCCAGCAGTGTCCCGAGCTACGAGCAGTACTTC. It yields the protein CASSVPSYEQYF.